This T cell receptor beta chain came from a study of glioma-infiltrating T cells after dendritic cell vaccination. The table came from immunoSEQ multiplex PCR; TCRdb's copy has only in-frame clones and leaves some out. Found here are about 50,000 clones, over 75% of them singletons; the top ten hold about an eighth. The CDR3 is made up of 15 amino acids. Trimming removed 5 bases from V and 2 bases from J; junction bases left unmatched: 4. CDR1 SGDLS and CDR2 YYNGEE come from the germline V gene. Sample: blood, taken before dendritic cell vaccination. The genes are TRBV9 and TRBJ2-6; 7 bases are a match to TRBD1. The source of this sequence is a human donor with glioblastoma. CDR3 residues: CASRKGGAGANVLTF. The CDR3 coding sequence is TGTGCCAGCAGGAAAGGGGGCGCTGGGGCCAACGTCCTGACTTTC. Variable domain in full (rest from reference TRBV9 and TRBJ2-6): DSGVTQTPKHLITATGQRVTLRCSPRSGDLSVYWYQQSLDQGLQFLIQYYNGEERAKGNILERFSAQQFPDLHSELNLSSLELGDSALYFCASRKGGAGANVLTFGAGSRLTVL.